Included here is one TCR beta chain sequence, with context. Its matching antigen is unknown. The same CDR3 is also encoded by other DNA sequences in this sample. Naive CD8 cells comprised CD45RO-negative, CCR7-positively selected cells, excluding terminally differentiated effector memory CD45RA+ cells. The repertoire was sequenced with immunoSEQ multiplex PCR; TCRdb's copy has only in-frame clones and lacks some. The sample comprises roughly 550,000 clones, about 95% of which are singletons, and roughly 0.1% rests with the top ten. This specimen belongs to a study of shared clonotypes between healthy human individuals. At the level of the study: CD4 naive and CD4 memory each took three plates per donor, while CD8 naive took two and CD8 memory one.

Overall study results and limits: In general, naive subsets displayed greater estimated richness than memory subsets did.

The CDR3 covers 13 residues. The germline CDR1 and CDR2 sequences are MNHEY and SVGAGI. Trimming cost V 3 bases and J 1 base, with 7 bases left between them. This receptor was identified in a woman aged 30 to 39 in good health. Material for sequencing was naive CD8+ T cells sorted from blood. This sequence joins TRBV6-5 and TRBJ2-7; TRBD1 or TRBD2 may be the D gene (5 bases each). CDR3 DNA sequence: TGTGCCAGCAGTTATGAGGGGTCCTACGAGCAGTACTTC. Its protein product is CASSYEGSYEQYF.